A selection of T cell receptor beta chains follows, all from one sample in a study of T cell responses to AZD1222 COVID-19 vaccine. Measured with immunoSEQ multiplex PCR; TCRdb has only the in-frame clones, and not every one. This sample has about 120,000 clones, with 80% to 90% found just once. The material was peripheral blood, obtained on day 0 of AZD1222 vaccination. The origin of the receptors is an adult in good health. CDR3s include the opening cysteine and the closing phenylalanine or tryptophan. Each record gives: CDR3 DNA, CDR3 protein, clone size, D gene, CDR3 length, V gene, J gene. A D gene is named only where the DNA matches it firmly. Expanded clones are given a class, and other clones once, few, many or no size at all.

CDR3nt: TGTGCCTGGACAGGGCGCTCTGGAAACACCATATATTTT
CDR3aa: CAWTGRSGNTIYF
abundance: NA
d_gene: NA
len: 13
v_gene: TRBV30
j_gene: TRBJ1-3

CDR3nt: TGTGCCAGCAGTTACTACGAGCAGTACTTC
CDR3aa: CASSYYEQYF
abundance: once
d_gene: NA
len: 10
v_gene: TRBV27
j_gene: TRBJ2-7

CDR3nt: TGTGCCAGTAGCATAGGGACAGGCGGCAATCAGCCCCAGCATTTT
CDR3aa: CASSIGTGGNQPQHF
abundance: NA
d_gene: TRBD1
len: 15
v_gene: TRBV19
j_gene: TRBJ1-5

CDR3nt: TGTGCCAGCAGCTTAGGGCAAGGGAACACTGAAGCTTTCTTT
CDR3aa: CASSLGQGNTEAFF
abundance: NA
d_gene: NA
len: 14
v_gene: TRBV7-3
j_gene: TRBJ1-1

CDR3nt: TGTGCCAGCAGCTTAGGCGGGGGGAACACAGATACGCAGTATTTT
CDR3aa: CASSLGGGNTDTQYF
abundance: once
d_gene: TRBD2
len: 15
v_gene: TRBV7-6
j_gene: TRBJ2-3

CDR3nt: TGTGCCAGCGCCGAGGGACAGATATTTTCCGGCTACACCTTC
CDR3aa: CASAEGQIFSGYTF
abundance: NA
d_gene: TRBD1
len: 14
v_gene: TRBV6-5
j_gene: TRBJ1-2

CDR3nt: TGTGCCAGCAGCCCCCCTCAGGGGGTCTATGGCTACACCTTC
CDR3aa: CASSPPQGVYGYTF
abundance: NA
d_gene: TRBD1
len: 14
v_gene: TRBV28
j_gene: TRBJ1-2

CDR3nt: TGTGCCAGCAGCTCAGCGGGAGGGCGGACAGATACGCAGTATTTT
CDR3aa: CASSSAGGRTDTQYF
abundance: NA
d_gene: TRBD2
len: 15
v_gene: TRBV7-3
j_gene: TRBJ2-3

CDR3nt: TGTGCCAGCAGTCCCCCCCGGGACAATAACATTCAGTACTTC
CDR3aa: CASSPPRDNNIQYF
abundance: NA
d_gene: NA
len: 14
v_gene: TRBV6-5
j_gene: TRBJ2-4

CDR3nt: TGTGCCAGCAGCTTAGGGACAGGAACCACAGATACGCAGTATTTT
CDR3aa: CASSLGTGTTDTQYF
abundance: NA
d_gene: TRBD1
len: 15
v_gene: TRBV7-7
j_gene: TRBJ2-3

CDR3nt: TGTGCCAGCAGCACTGAAGCTTTCTTT
CDR3aa: CASSTEAFF
abundance: few
d_gene: NA
len: 9
v_gene: TRBV7-6
j_gene: TRBJ1-1

CDR3nt: TGTGCCAGCAGTTACTCCGGAGCGGGCTACACCTTC
CDR3aa: CASSYSGAGYTF
abundance: NA
d_gene: NA
len: 12
v_gene: TRBV6-5
j_gene: TRBJ1-2

CDR3nt: TGTGCCAGCAGCAAAGGTTCGTGGACCAAGGGGTTCTACGAGCAGTACTTC
CDR3aa: CASSKGSWTKGFYEQYF
abundance: NA
d_gene: NA
len: 17
v_gene: TRBV21-1
j_gene: TRBJ2-7

CDR3nt: TGTGCCAGTACTTCAGGGGGTGGAAGCTACGAGCAGTACTTC
CDR3aa: CASTSGGGSYEQYF
abundance: NA
d_gene: TRBD1
len: 14
v_gene: TRBV19
j_gene: TRBJ2-7

CDR3nt: TGTGCCAGCAGCCCGGGGTCCTATAGCAATCAGCCCCAGCATTTT
CDR3aa: CASSPGSYSNQPQHF
abundance: NA
d_gene: NA
len: 15
v_gene: TRBV11-3
j_gene: TRBJ1-5

CDR3nt: TGTGCCAGCAGAGGCGACCAAGTTCCCTACGAGCAGTACTTC
CDR3aa: CASRGDQVPYEQYF
abundance: NA
d_gene: NA
len: 14
v_gene: TRBV7-2
j_gene: TRBJ2-7

CDR3nt: TGTGCCACCAGTGACCCGGGGCTGAGCAATGAGCAGTTCTTC
CDR3aa: CATSDPGLSNEQFF
abundance: NA
d_gene: NA
len: 14
v_gene: TRBV24-1
j_gene: TRBJ2-1

CDR3nt: TGTGCCACCAGTGATTCCGCAAGGGGGGGGCACGGGGAGCTGTTTTTT
CDR3aa: CATSDSARGGHGELFF
abundance: NA
d_gene: NA
len: 16
v_gene: TRBV24-1
j_gene: TRBJ2-2

CDR3nt: TGTGCCAGCAGTTACTTCCAGGGGACTAACTATGGCTACACCTTC
CDR3aa: CASSYFQGTNYGYTF
abundance: NA
d_gene: NA
len: 15
v_gene: TRBV6-2/TRBV6-3
j_gene: TRBJ1-2

CDR3nt: TGTGCCAGCAGCCCCCCGGCAGTCCTAAGGGGCATTCAGTACTTC
CDR3aa: CASSPPAVLRGIQYF
abundance: NA
d_gene: NA
len: 15
v_gene: TRBV7-2
j_gene: TRBJ2-4

CDR3nt: TGCGCCAGCAGCTTGGACCGGGAGAACTACGAGCAGTACTTC
CDR3aa: CASSLDRENYEQYF
abundance: NA
d_gene: NA
len: 14
v_gene: TRBV5-1
j_gene: TRBJ2-7

CDR3nt: TGTGCCAGCAGCCCAGGGGAGTCGAGCTCCTACAATGAGCAGTTCTTC
CDR3aa: CASSPGESSSYNEQFF
abundance: NA
d_gene: NA
len: 16
v_gene: TRBV11-3
j_gene: TRBJ2-1

CDR3nt: TGCGCCAGCAGCTTGGTCCCCCCTGACAGCTCCTATGGCTACACCTTC
CDR3aa: CASSLVPPDSSYGYTF
abundance: NA
d_gene: NA
len: 16
v_gene: TRBV5-1
j_gene: TRBJ1-2

CDR3nt: TGTGCCAGCAGCCCGTATGTCTCTGGGGCCAACGTCCTGACTTTC
CDR3aa: CASSPYVSGANVLTF
abundance: NA
d_gene: NA
len: 15
v_gene: TRBV28
j_gene: TRBJ2-6

CDR3nt: TGTGCCTGTTCACAGGGGGCGGGTGGCTACACCTTC
CDR3aa: CACSQGAGGYTF
abundance: NA
d_gene: TRBD1
len: 12
v_gene: TRBV30
j_gene: TRBJ1-2

CDR3nt: TGTGCCAGCAGCCTCTTCGACAGGGGGCCTGGAAACACCATATATTTT
CDR3aa: CASSLFDRGPGNTIYF
abundance: NA
d_gene: TRBD1
len: 16
v_gene: TRBV3-1/TRBV3-2
j_gene: TRBJ1-3

CDR3nt: TGTGCCGTTAGACTGGACCCCACAGATACGCAGTATTTT
CDR3aa: CAVRLDPTDTQYF
abundance: NA
d_gene: NA
len: 13
v_gene: TRBV19
j_gene: TRBJ2-3

CDR3nt: TGTGCCAGTAGTAATACAGGGGGCAATCAGCCCCAGCATTTT
CDR3aa: CASSNTGGNQPQHF
abundance: NA
d_gene: TRBD1
len: 14
v_gene: TRBV19
j_gene: TRBJ1-5

CDR3nt: TGTGCCAGCAGCGGACAGGCCGTAGGTACGCAGTATTTT
CDR3aa: CASSGQAVGTQYF
abundance: NA
d_gene: TRBD1
len: 13
v_gene: TRBV7-3
j_gene: TRBJ2-3

CDR3nt: TGCAGTGCTAGTCTCTGGAATGAGCAGTTCTTC
CDR3aa: CSASLWNEQFF
abundance: NA
d_gene: NA
len: 11
v_gene: TRBV20-1
j_gene: TRBJ2-1

CDR3nt: TGTGCCTGGAGTGTACTTAGGGGAGGCACCGGGGAGCTGTTTTTT
CDR3aa: CAWSVLRGGTGELFF
abundance: NA
d_gene: NA
len: 15
v_gene: TRBV30
j_gene: TRBJ2-2

CDR3nt: TGTGCCAGCAGGGCTGAGGGCGCCTCCACCGGGGAGCTGTTTTTT
CDR3aa: CASRAEGASTGELFF
abundance: NA
d_gene: NA
len: 15
v_gene: TRBV2
j_gene: TRBJ2-2